This TCR beta chain was identified during a study of blood T cell repertoires in COVID-19. Here immunoSEQ multiplex PCR was the method, and the copy in TCRdb shows in-frame clones only, minus some. The table records about 240,000 clones, roughly 86% of them present only once. There are 15 residues in the CDR3. Trimming removed 0 bases from V and 5 bases from J, with 13 bases in between. The germline V gene has CDR1 SGHDN and CDR2 FVKESK. The receptor's source is a middle-aged woman with acute COVID-19. The specimen sequenced was PBMCs or T cells enriched from blood (not recorded which). The chain links TRBV14 to TRBJ1-2; D remains ambiguous. CDR3 sequence: CASSQDVAGIYGYTF. As DNA, the CDR3 is TGTGCCAGCAGCCAAGATGTTGCGGGGATATATGGCTACACCTTC.